The rows below give T cell receptor beta chains drawn from one sample of a study of OX40 agonist ivuxolimab in advanced cancers. Sequencing used immunoSEQ multiplex PCR; TCRdb keeps in-frame clones, though not all of them. The sample carries 76,000 or so clones, about nine tenths recorded once. This sample comprised CD4+ or CD8+ T cells sorted from blood, obtained in a trial of the OX40 agonist ivuxolimab. These receptors originate from an adult with an advanced solid tumor such as melanoma, head and neck, liver or kidney cancer. Each CDR3 is given with its conserved first and last residue. Fields, in order: clone size, V gene, J gene, D gene, CDR3 DNA, CDR3 protein. The D gene is left open where the match is weak. Size is omitted from some rows. Given values are once, few, many or a class for expanded clones.

few	TRBV5-1	TRBJ2-5	NA	TGCGCCAGCAGCTTGGTCGTCAGGGGGGGAGAGACCCAGTACTTC	CASSLVVRGGETQYF
NA	TRBV10-3	TRBJ2-3	NA	TGTGCCATCAGATCTGGGTCCTCTAGCACAGATACGCAGTATTTT	CAIRSGSSSTDTQYF
NA	TRBV18	TRBJ2-7	NA	TGTGCCAGCTCACCACAATCGCAGGACGAGCAGTACTTC	CASSPQSQDEQYF
NA	TRBV7-2	TRBJ1-2	TRBD1	TGTGCCAGCAGCTTCCAACAGGGGGCAGAGGGCTACACCTTC	CASSFQQGAEGYTF
NA	TRBV6-1	TRBJ1-1	NA	TGTGCCAGCAGTGAATGGGGCTTATCGACTCAAGCTTTCTTT	CASSEWGLSTQAFF
NA	TRBV6-5	TRBJ2-7	NA	TGTGCCAGCAGGGACAGACCTCCCCATCAGCAGTACTTC	CASRDRPPHQQYF
NA	TRBV28	TRBJ1-2	TRBD1	TGTGCCAGCACCCCTCCAGGGGGGGCGAATAACTATGGCTACACCTTC	CASTPPGGANNYGYTF
NA	TRBV19	TRBJ1-2	NA	TGTGCCAGTAGTATCGGTGGATCTAACTATGGCTACACCTTC	CASSIGGSNYGYTF
NA	TRBV5-1	TRBJ1-1	NA	TGCGCCAGCAGCCGCTCACAGGGAAGGGACACTGAAGCTTTCTTT	CASSRSQGRDTEAFF
NA	TRBV19	TRBJ1-1	NA	TGTGCCAGTAGTATATCGAACACGAACACTGAAGCTTTCTTT	CASSISNTNTEAFF
NA	TRBV5-1	TRBJ1-1	NA	TGCGCCAGCAGCTTGTCGCAAGATAAAGGGGCTGAAGCTTTCTTT	CASSLSQDKGAEAFF
NA	TRBV11-3	TRBJ1-1	NA	TGTGCCAGCAGCTTAGAAACTAGAGCTTTCTTT	CASSLETRAFF
few	TRBV5-1	TRBJ2-5	NA	TGCGCCAGCAGCTTGCAGGGTGAAGAGACCCAGTACTTC	CASSLQGEETQYF
NA	TRBV5-1	TRBJ2-5	NA	TGCGCCAGCAGCTCTACGAGCGGTCAAGAGACCCAGTACTTC	CASSSTSGQETQYF
once	TRBV6-5	TRBJ2-2	TRBD1	TGTGCCAGCAGTTCGGCAGGGGGCAGGGGTGCCGGGGAGCTGTTTTTT	CASSSAGGRGAGELFF
NA	TRBV4-3	TRBJ2-1	TRBD2	TGCGCCAGCAGCCTAGCGGGGGGGCAGGAGCAGTTCTTC	CASSLAGGQEQFF
NA	TRBV6-1	TRBJ1-3	TRBD1	TGTGCCAGCAGTAACAGGGGGAACGGAAACACCATATATTTT	CASSNRGNGNTIYF
NA	TRBV2	TRBJ1-5	NA	TGTGCCAGCAGGGGGACCCAAAGGGAGCCCCAGCATTTT	CASRGTQREPQHF
NA	TRBV5-6	TRBJ1-5	NA	TGTGCCAGCAGCTTCTCCGACAGGAGCAATCAGCCCCAGCATTTT	CASSFSDRSNQPQHF
NA	TRBV6-5	TRBJ2-7	TRBD2	TGTGCCAGCAGTTACAGACTAGCGGGGGGCCCGGAGCAGTACTTC	CASSYRLAGGPEQYF
once	TRBV27	TRBJ2-7	TRBD2	TGTGCCAGCAGTTTGATTAGCGGGAGGGCTTACGAGCAGTACTTC	CASSLISGRAYEQYF
NA	TRBV4-2	TRBJ1-4	NA	TGTGCCAGCAGCCAGGCCCTAGCGGTTCTGGATGAAAAACTGTTTTTT	CASSQALAVLDEKLFF
NA	TRBV5-4	TRBJ1-2	NA	TGTGCCAGCAGTTCCGGCGATCGGGGACCATACTCCCGTGGCTACACCTTC	CASSSGDRGPYSRGYTF
once	TRBV28	TRBJ2-3	TRBD2	TGTGCCAGCAGTCAAAACCCTCGACTAGCGGGAGTTGCAGATACGCAGTATTTT	CASSQNPRLAGVADTQYF
NA	TRBV27	TRBJ1-6	NA	TGTGCCAGCAGTATCCAGGGGAGCTCCTATAATTCACCCCTCCACTTT	CASSIQGSSYNSPLHF
NA	TRBV10-2	TRBJ2-3	TRBD1	TGCGCCAGCAGGTCAGGGGGTATGCGTACGCAGTATTTT	CASRSGGMRTQYF
NA	TRBV6-1	TRBJ1-5	NA	TGTGCCAGCAGTGAATGGTCGCGGGCCCAGCATTTT	CASSEWSRAQHF
NA	TRBV6-6	TRBJ2-3	NA	TGTGCCAGTACCTTCAGAGCGATGGATACGCAGTATTTT	CASTFRAMDTQYF
NA	TRBV9	TRBJ1-1	NA	TGTGCCAGCAGCGTAGACGGGAGGGCCACTGAAGCTTTCTTT	CASSVDGRATEAFF
NA	TRBV29-1	TRBJ2-3	NA	TGCAGCTCCGTTTTGACCCCCGGAGGATCAGATACGCAGTATTTT	CSSVLTPGGSDTQYF